This T cell receptor (beta chain) is from a study of blood T cells in healthy people across ages. Notes on the study in general: TCR beta diversity correlated strongly with naive T cell percentage.

Through a sample-barcoded 5' primer and a J-beta primer mix, a second PCR was run for about 6 to 11 cycles. Each single sample gave us at least 2.5 million CDR3-containing paired-end reads. TCRdb re-derived calls from the 5' RACE reads in MiXCR, one entry per CDR3 protein. This sample has 1,500,000 or so distinct CDR3 sequences, with under 55% found just once. Total RNA was extracted at no less than 6 micrograms per sample. This clonotype was recorded a few times. Its antigen is as yet unknown. The V gene's germline CDR1 is MGHDK and CDR2 SYGVNS. This CDR3 contains 14 residues. V was pared by 4 bases and J by 6 bases, with 13 bases between.

The sequence was collected from a woman between 18 and 29 years old in good health. The rearrangement links TRBV25-1 to TRBJ2-1; possibly TRBD2 for D (6 bases). The sample was blood. The CDR3 coding sequence is TGTGCCAGCAGTGGTGCGGGAATCGTCAATGAGCAGTTCTTC. This translates into CASSGAGIVNEQFF.